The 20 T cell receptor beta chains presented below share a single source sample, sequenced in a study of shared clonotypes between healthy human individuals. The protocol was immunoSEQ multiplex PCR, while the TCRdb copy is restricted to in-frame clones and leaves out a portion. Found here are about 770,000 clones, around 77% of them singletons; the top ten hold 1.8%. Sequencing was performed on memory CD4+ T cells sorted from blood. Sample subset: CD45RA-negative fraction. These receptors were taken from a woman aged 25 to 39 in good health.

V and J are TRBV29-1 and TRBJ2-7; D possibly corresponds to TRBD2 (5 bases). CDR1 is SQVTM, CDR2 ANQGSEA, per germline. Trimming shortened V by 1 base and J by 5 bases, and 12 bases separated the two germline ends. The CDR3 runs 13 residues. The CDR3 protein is CSVEGERRNEQYF. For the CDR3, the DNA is TGCAGCGTTGAAGGGGAGCGGAGGAACGAGCAGTACTTC.

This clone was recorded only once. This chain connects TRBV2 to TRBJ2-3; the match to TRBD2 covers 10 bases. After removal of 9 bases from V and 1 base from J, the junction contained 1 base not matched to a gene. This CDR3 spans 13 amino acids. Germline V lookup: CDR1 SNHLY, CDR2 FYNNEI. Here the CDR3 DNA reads TGTGCCAGGGGGACTAGCGGCACAGATACGCAGTATTTT. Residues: CARGTSGTDTQYF.

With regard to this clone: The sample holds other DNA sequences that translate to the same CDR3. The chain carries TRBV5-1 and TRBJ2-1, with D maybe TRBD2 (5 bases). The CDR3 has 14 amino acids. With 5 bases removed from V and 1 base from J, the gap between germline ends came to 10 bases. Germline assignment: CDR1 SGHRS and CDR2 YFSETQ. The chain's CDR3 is CASSFGNSYNEQFF. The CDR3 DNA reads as TGCGCCAGCAGTTTCGGGAATTCCTACAATGAGCAGTTCTTC.

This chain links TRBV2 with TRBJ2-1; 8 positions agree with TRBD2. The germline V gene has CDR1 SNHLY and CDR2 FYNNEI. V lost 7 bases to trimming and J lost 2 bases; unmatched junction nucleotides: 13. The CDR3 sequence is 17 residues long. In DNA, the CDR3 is TGTGCCAGCAATCTGGCCCCCGGGACTAGGACCTACAATGAGCAGTTCTTC. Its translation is CASNLAPGTRTYNEQFF.

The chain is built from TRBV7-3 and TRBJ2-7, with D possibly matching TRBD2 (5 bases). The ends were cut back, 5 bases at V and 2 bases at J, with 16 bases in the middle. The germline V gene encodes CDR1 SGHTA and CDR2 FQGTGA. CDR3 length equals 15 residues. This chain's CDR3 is CASSPRVSGTYEQYF. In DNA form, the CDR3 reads TGTGCCAGCAGCCCGAGGGTCAGCGGTACCTACGAGCAGTACTTC. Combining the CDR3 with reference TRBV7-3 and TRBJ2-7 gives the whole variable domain GAGVSQTPSNKVTEKGKYVELRCDPISGHTALYWYRQSLGQGPEFLIYFQGTGAADDSGLPNDRFFAVRPEGSVSTLKIQRTERGDSAVYLCASSPRVSGTYEQYFGPGTRLTVT.

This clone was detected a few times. DNA for the CDR3: TGTGCCTGGAGTGTCCAGGGGGTCACAGATACGCAGTATTTT. Translating it yields CAWSVQGVTDTQYF. The chain links TRBV30 to TRBJ2-3, with 7 bases identical to TRBD1. Looked up from germline, CDR1 is GTSNPN and CDR2 is SVGIG (reference sequence). J was trimmed by 2 bases and V by 0 bases; bases with no gene match: 2. This CDR3 is 14 amino acids long. Looking up the rest from reference TRBV30 and TRBJ2-3 gives the full variable domain: SQTIHQWPATLVQPVGSPLSLECTVEGTSNPNLYWYRQAAGRGLQLLFYSVGIGQISSEVPQNLSASRPQDRQFILSSKKLLLSDSGFYLCAWSVQGVTDTQYFGPGTRLTVL.

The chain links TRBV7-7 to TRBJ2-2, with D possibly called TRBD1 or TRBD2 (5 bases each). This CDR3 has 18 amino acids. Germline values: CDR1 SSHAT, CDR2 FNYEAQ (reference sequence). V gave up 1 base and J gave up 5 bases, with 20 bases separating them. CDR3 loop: CASSLDRGDGKGTGELFF. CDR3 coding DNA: TGTGCCAGCAGCTTAGATCGCGGAGACGGGAAGGGGACCGGGGAGCTGTTTTTT.

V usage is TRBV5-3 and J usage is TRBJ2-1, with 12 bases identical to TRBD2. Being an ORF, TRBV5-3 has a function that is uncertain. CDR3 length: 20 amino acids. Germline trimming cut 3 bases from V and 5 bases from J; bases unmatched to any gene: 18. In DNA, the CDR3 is TGTGCCAGAAGCTGGCCCGTGTCGGGACTAGCGGGCGTAAAGAACAATGAGCAGTTCTTC. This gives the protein CARSWPVSGLAGVKNNEQFF.

CDR3 nucleotide sequence: TGTGCCAGCAGCAATACGTTTCCCCGGGATACGCAGTATTTT. Protein: CASSNTFPRDTQYF. The chain has TRBV28 and TRBJ2-3; the D is unclear. V shed 6 bases and J shed 6 bases, with 16 bases lying between them. Germline lookup yields CDR1 MDHEN and CDR2 SYDVKM. The CDR3 runs 14 residues. Together with reference TRBV28 and TRBJ2-3, the CDR3 gives the full variable domain: DVKVTQSSRYLVKRTGEKVFLECVQDMDHENMFWYRQDPGLGLRLIYFSYDVKMKEKGDIPEGYSVSREKKERFSLILESASTNQTSMYLCASSNTFPRDTQYFGPGTRLTVL.

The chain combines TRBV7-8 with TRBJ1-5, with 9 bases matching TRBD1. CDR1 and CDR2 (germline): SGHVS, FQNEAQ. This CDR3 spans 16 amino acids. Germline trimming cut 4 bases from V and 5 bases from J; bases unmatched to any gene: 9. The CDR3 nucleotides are TGTGCCAGCAGCTCGCTAGAGACAGGGGGTTATCAGCCCCAGCATTTT. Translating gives CASSSLETGGYQPQHF.

The CDR3 loop reads CAWSTTGIDRELFF. The CDR3 region has the DNA TGTGCCTGGAGTACCACAGGGATTGACAGAGAGCTGTTTTTT. V gene TRBV30 combines with J gene TRBJ2-2, with a possible D match to TRBD1 (6 bases). V lost 2 bases and J lost 11, with 18 bases in between. The germline CDR1 and CDR2 sequences are GTSNPN and SVGIG (reference sequence). The length of the CDR3 is 14 residues.

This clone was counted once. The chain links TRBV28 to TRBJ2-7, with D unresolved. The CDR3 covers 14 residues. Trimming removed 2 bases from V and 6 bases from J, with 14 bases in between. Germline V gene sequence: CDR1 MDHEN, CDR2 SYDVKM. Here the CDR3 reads CASSLMVVVREQYF. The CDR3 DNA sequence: TGTGCCAGCAGTTTAATGGTCGTGGTGCGCGAGCAGTACTTC.

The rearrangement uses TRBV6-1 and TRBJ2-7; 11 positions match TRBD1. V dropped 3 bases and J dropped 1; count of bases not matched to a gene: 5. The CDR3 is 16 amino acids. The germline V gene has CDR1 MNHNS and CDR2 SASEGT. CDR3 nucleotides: TGTGCCAGCAGTGAGATGGGGACAGGGGGTTCCTACGAGCAGTACTTC. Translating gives CASSEMGTGGSYEQYF.

CDR3 sequence reads: CASRNTGQNTEAFF. For the CDR3, the DNA is TGCGCCAGCAGAAATACCGGACAGAACACTGAAGCTTTCTTT. The J gene is TRBJ1-1, the V gene TRBV4-1; weak D call: TRBD1 (5 bases). This CDR3 has 14 amino acids. Germline-derived CDR1 and CDR2 are MGHRA and YSYEKL. V was trimmed by 6 bases and J by 1 base, leaving 12 bases between them.

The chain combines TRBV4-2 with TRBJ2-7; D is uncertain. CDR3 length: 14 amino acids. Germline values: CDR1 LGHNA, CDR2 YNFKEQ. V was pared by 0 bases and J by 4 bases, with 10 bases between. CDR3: CASSQDLVQYEQYF. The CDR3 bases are TGTGCCAGCAGCCAAGATCTGGTTCAGTACGAGCAGTACTTC.

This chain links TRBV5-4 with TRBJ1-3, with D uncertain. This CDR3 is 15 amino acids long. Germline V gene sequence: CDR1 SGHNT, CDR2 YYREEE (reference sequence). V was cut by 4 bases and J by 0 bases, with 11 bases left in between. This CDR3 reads CASSVFSGSGNTIYF. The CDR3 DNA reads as TGTGCCAGCAGCGTATTTAGCGGCTCTGGAAACACCATATATTTT.

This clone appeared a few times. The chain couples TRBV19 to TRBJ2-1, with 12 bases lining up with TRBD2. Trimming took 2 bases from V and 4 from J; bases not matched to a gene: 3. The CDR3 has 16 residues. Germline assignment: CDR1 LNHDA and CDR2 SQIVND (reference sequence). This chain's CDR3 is CASSINLAGGYNEQFF. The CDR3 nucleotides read TGTGCCAGTAGTATAAACCTAGCGGGAGGGTACAATGAGCAGTTCTTC.

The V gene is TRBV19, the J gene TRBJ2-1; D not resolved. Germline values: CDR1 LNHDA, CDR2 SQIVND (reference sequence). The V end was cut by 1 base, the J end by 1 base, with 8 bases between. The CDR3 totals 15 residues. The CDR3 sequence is CASSIGVGSYNEQFF. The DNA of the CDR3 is TGTGCCAGTAGTATAGGGGTAGGGTCCTACAATGAGCAGTTCTTC.

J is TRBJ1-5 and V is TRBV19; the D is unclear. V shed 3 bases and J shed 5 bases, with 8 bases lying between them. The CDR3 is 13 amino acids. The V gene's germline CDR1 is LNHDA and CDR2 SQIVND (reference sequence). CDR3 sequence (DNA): TGTGCCAGTAGTATGTCCGGGGATCAGCCCCAGCATTTT. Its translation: CASSMSGDQPQHF.

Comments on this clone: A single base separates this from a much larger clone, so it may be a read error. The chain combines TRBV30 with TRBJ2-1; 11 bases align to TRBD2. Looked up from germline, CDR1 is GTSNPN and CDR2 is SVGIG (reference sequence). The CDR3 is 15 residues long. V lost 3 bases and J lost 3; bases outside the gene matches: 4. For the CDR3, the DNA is TGTGCCTGGAGGCCGGGACTAGCGGACTACAATGAGCAGTTCTTC. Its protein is CAWRPGLADYNEQFF.